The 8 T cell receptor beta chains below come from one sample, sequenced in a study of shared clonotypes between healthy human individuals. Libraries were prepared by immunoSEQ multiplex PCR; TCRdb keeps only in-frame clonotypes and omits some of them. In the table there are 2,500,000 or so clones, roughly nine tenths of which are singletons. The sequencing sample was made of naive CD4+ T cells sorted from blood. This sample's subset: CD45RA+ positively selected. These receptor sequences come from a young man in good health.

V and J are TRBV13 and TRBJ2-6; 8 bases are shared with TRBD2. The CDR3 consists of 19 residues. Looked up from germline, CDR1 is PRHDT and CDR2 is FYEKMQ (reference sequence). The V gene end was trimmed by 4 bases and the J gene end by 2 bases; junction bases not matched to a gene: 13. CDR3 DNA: TGTGCCAGCAGCTCCGGAGAAGTTAGCGGGATTACTGGGGCCAACGTCCTGACTTTC. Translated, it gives CASSSGEVSGITGANVLTF.

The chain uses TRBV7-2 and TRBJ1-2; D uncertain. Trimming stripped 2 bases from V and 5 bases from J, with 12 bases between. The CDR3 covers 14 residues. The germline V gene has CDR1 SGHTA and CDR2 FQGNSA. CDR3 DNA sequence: TGTGCCAGCAGCTTATCGGGTTTAAAATATGGCTACACCTTC. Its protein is CASSLSGLKYGYTF.

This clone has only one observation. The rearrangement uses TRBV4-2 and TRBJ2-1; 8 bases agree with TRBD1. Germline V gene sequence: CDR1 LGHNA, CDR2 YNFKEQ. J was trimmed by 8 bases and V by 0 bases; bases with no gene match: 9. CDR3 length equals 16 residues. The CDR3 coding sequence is TGTGCCAGCAGCCAAGATCTGGGCAGGGGGCCCGATGAGCAGTTCTTC. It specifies CASSQDLGRGPDEQFF.

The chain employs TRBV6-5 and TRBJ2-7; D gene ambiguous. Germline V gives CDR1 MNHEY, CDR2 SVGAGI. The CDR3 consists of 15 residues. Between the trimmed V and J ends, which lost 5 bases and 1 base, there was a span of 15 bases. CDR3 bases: TGTGCCAGCAGTACCCCCAGTGGGATGTCCTACGAGCAGTACTTC. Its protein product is CASSTPSGMSYEQYF.

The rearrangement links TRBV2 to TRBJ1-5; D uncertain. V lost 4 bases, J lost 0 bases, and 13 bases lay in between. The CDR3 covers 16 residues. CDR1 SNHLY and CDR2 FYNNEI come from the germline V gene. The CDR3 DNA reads TGTGCCAGCAGTGTTTCAGGAACCCTTAGCAATCAGCCCCAGCATTTT. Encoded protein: CASSVSGTLSNQPQHF.

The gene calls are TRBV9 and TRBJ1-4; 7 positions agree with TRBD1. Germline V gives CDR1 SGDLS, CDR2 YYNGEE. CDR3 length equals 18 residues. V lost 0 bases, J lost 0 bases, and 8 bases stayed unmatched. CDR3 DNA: TGTGCCAGCAGCGTAGGCGGGACAGAGAAGGCAACTAATGAAAAACTGTTTTTT. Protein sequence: CASSVGGTEKATNEKLFF.

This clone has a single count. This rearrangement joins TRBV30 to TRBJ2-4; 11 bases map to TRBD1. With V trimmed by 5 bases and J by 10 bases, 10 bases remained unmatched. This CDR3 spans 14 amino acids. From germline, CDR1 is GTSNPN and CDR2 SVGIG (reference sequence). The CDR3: CAWGQGATKSIQYF. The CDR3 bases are TGTGCCTGGGGACAGGGGGCAACAAAAAGTATTCAGTACTTC.

The CDR3 DNA reads TGTGCCAGCAGCCGACAGTCCGGAAGCCAAGAGACCCAGTACTTC. This encodes CASSRQSGSQETQYF. This chain connects TRBV7-2 to TRBJ2-5, with D perhaps matching TRBD1 (5 bases). V was pared by 5 bases and J by 1 base, with 14 bases between. The CDR3 is made up of 15 amino acids. The germline gives CDR1 SGHTA, CDR2 FQGNSA.